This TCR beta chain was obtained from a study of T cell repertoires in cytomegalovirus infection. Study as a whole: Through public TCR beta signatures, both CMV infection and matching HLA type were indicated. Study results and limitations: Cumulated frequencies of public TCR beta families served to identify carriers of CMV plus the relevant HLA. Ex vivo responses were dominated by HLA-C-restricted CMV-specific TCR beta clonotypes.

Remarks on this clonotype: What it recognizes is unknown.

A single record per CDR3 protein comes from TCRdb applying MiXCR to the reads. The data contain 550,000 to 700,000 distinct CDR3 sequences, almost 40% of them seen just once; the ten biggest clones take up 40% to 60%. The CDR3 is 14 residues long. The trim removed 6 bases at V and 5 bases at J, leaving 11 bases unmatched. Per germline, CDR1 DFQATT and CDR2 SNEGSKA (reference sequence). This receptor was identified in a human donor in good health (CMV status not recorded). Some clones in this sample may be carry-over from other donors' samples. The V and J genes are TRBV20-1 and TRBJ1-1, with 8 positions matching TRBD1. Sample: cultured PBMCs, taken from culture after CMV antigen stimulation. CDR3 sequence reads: CSAILRTGITEAFF. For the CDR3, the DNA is TGCAGTGCCATCCTTCGGACAGGGATAACTGAAGCTTTCTTT.